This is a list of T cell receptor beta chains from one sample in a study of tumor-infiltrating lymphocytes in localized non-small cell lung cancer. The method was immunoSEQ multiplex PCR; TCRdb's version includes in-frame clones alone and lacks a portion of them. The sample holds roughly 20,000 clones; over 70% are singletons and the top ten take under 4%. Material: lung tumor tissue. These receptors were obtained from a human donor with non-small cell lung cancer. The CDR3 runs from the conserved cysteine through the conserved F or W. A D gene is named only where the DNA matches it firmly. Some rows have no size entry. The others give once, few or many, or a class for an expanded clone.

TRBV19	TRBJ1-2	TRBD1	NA	TGTGCCAGTAGTAGGGGACAGGGTGAGATCTATGGCTACACCTTC	CASSRGQGEIYGYTF
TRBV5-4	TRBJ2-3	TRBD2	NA	TGTGCCAGCAGCTGGACATCGGGAGGGAAGGCAGATACGCAGTATTTT	CASSWTSGGKADTQYF
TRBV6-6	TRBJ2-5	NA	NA	TGTGCCAGCAGTTATGGTGAGACCCAGTACTTC	CASSYGETQYF
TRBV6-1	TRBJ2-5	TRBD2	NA	TGTGCCAGCAGTGAAAAGAAAGCGGGAGGCCGGGAGACCCAGTACTTC	CASSEKKAGGRETQYF
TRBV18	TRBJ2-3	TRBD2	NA	TGTGCCAGCTCATTACGAGCGGGAGGTACAGATACGCAGTATTTT	CASSLRAGGTDTQYF
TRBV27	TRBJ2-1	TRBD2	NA	TGTGCCAGCAGTTCCCAGGGAGGGGAGCAGTTCTTC	CASSSQGGEQFF
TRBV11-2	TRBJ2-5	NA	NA	TGTGCCAGCAGCTTAGGAGGGCTATTAGAGACCCAGTACTTC	CASSLGGLLETQYF
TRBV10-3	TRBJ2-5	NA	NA	TGTGCCATCAGTGAGGGAAGAACAGAGACCCAGTACTTC	CAISEGRTETQYF
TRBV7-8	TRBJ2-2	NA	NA	TGTGCCAGCAGCTTAGAGCAGGGGTATGTCGGCGGGGAGCTGTTTTTT	CASSLEQGYVGGELFF
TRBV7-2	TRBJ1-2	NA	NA	TGTGCCAGCAGCTCGAACCGGGCTGCTCCTTACACCTTC	CASSSNRAAPYTF
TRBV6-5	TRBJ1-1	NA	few	TGTGCTCGGGGAGGTTCCACTGAAGCTTTCTTT	CARGGSTEAFF
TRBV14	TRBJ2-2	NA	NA	TGTGCCAGCTCAAATATTGGGTGGGGAGAAAGCACCGGGGAGCTGTTTTTT	CASSNIGWGESTGELFF
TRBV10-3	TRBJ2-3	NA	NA	TGTGCCATCAGTCGGGGCATAGCTTCTAGCACAGATACGCAGTATTTT	CAISRGIASSTDTQYF
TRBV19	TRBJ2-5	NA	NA	TGTGCCAGTAGTACAGGGTCCCAAGAGACCCAGTACTTC	CASSTGSQETQYF
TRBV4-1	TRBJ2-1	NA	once	TGCGCCAGCAGCCAAGTTAACAGCAATGAGCAGTTCTTC	CASSQVNSNEQFF
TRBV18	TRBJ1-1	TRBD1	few	TGTGCCAGCTCCCAACAGGGGACAGGGAACACTGAAGCTTTCTTT	CASSQQGTGNTEAFF
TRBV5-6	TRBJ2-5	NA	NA	TGTGCCAGCAGCTTGGTGAGCAGACAAGAGACCCAGTACTTC	CASSLVSRQETQYF
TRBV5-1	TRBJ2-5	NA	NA	TGCGCCAGCAGCTCCCTCAACGGGGAGACCCAGTACTTC	CASSSLNGETQYF
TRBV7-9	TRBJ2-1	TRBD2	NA	TGTGCCAGCAGCTTAGGGTCTAGCGGGGTCAATGAGCAGTTCTTC	CASSLGSSGVNEQFF
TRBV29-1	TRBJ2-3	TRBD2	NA	TGCAGCGTTGAAGTTGCGGGAGCAGATACGCAGTATTTT	CSVEVAGADTQYF
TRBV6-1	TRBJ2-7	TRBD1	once	TGTGCCAGCAAGTACAAAGGGACAGGGGCCTACGAGCAGTACTTC	CASKYKGTGAYEQYF
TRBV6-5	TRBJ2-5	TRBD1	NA	TGTGCCAGCAGTCAGACCGCAGGGGGCGGAGAGACCCAGTACTTC	CASSQTAGGGETQYF
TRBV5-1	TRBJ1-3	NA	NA	TGCGCCAGCAGCATTGGGGGGTTCCCTGGAAACACCATATATTTT	CASSIGGFPGNTIYF
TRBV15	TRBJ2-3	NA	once	TGTGCCACCCAAGTTGGGGGCACAGATACGCAGTATTTT	CATQVGGTDTQYF
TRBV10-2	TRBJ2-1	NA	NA	TGCGCCAGCGTAGCCGCGATTCCCTACAATGAGCAGTTCTTC	CASVAAIPYNEQFF
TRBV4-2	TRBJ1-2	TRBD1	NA	TGTGCCAGCAGCCGGGACAGGGCCTATGGCTACACCTTC	CASSRDRAYGYTF
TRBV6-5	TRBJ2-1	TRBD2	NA	TGTGCCAGCAGTTATAGCGGGAGATCCTACAATGAGCAGTTCTTC	CASSYSGRSYNEQFF
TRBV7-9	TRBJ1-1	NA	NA	TGTGCCAGCACCGTTGTGGCAGAGAACACTGAAGCTTTCTTT	CASTVVAENTEAFF
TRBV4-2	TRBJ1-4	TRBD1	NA	TGTGCCAGCAGCCAAGACAGGGGGCGAGAAAAACTGTTTTTT	CASSQDRGREKLFF
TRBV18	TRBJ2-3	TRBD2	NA	TGTGCCAGCTCACCCTCGGGCCCACTAGCGGGAGTTACAGATACGCAGTATTTT	CASSPSGPLAGVTDTQYF
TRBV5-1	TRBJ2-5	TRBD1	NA	TGCGCCAGCAGCTTTGGACAGGGAAGCGAGACCCAGTACTTC	CASSFGQGSETQYF
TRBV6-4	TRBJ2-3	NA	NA	TGTGCCAGCAGCCCTTCGGACGGAAGGGCAGATACGCAGTATTTT	CASSPSDGRADTQYF
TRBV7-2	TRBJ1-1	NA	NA	TGTGCCAGCAGCTTGGTTGCCAGGGGCGAAGCTTTCTTT	CASSLVARGEAFF
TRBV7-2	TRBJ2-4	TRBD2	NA	TGTGCCAGCAGCTTAGAGGGGAGGGTTCGGAACATTCAGTACTTC	CASSLEGRVRNIQYF
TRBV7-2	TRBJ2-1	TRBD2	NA	TGTGCCAGCAGCTCCGGACTAGCGGGCTGGAATGAGCAGTTCTTC	CASSSGLAGWNEQFF
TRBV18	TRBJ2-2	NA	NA	TGTGCCAGCTCACCCGGCGAGGGAATGGCCGGGGAGCTGTTTTTT	CASSPGEGMAGELFF
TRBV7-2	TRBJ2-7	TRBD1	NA	TGTGCCAGCAGCCCACCCCAGCGTGGGACAGGGGTCGAGCAGTACTTC	CASSPPQRGTGVEQYF
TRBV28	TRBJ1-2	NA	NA	TGTGCCAGCAGTTCCACCGGGACATTGGGAGGCTACACCTTC	CASSSTGTLGGYTF
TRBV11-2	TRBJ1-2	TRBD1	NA	TGTGCCAGCAGCTTAGCGGGACAGGCGTTTAATAACTATGGCTACACCTTC	CASSLAGQAFNNYGYTF
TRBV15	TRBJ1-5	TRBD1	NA	TGTGCCACCAGCCCCCGGACAGGGACTCAGCCCCAGCATTTT	CATSPRTGTQPQHF
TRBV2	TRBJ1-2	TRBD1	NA	TGTGCCAGCAGGGGACAGGTCTACTATGGCTACACCTTC	CASRGQVYYGYTF
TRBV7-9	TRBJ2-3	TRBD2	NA	TGTGCCAGCATCACGCTAGCGGGAGGGACAGATACGCAGTATTTT	CASITLAGGTDTQYF
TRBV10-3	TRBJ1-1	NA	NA	TGTGCCCTTCGGGACACACAAGGGAACACTGAAGCTTTCTTT	CALRDTQGNTEAFF